Each of the 23 T cell receptor beta chains below was sequenced from the same sample in a study of CD8+CD57+ T cells in acquired aplastic anemia. The TCR beta profiling, which covered VDJ combination and CDR3 sequence, was carried out using genomic DNA as the template. One entry per CDR3 protein, called by TCRdb with MiXCR from the reads. The sample holds about 68,000 distinct CDR3 sequences, 54% seen once. The sequencing input was sorted CD4+, CD8+, or CD8+CD57+ T cells (not recorded which) from PBMCs. The receptor set was obtained from a human donor in good health, serving as a control.

The gene calls are TRBV10-3 and TRBJ2-7; no reliable D call. Trimming stripped 5 bases from V and 5 bases from J, with 13 bases between. The CDR3 is 13 amino acids. Germline-derived CDR1 and CDR2 are ENHRY and SYGVKD. In DNA form, the CDR3 reads TGTGCCATCAGTCCGGGTTTCCCGAACGAGCAGTACTTC. This codes for CAISPGFPNEQYF.

The J gene is TRBJ2-7, the V gene TRBV10-2, with 14 bases matching TRBD2. The germline CDR1 and CDR2 sequences are WSHSY and SAAADI. Trimming removed 6 bases from V and 7 bases from J; junction bases left unmatched: 5. The CDR3 has 14 amino acids. CDR3 residues: CASRGTSGSSEQYF. The CDR3, as DNA: TGCGCCAGCAGGGGGACTAGCGGGAGTTCAGAGCAGTACTTC.

This clonotype was observed a handful of times. The chain links TRBV5-6 to TRBJ2-2, with D tentatively TRBD1 (5 bases). V shed 0 bases and J shed 8 bases, with 17 bases lying between them. The CDR3 is made up of 16 amino acids. From germline, CDR1 is SGHDT and CDR2 YYEEEE. The CDR3 region is CASSLAAAWGWGELFF. In DNA form, the CDR3 reads TGTGCCAGCAGCTTGGCCGCGGCGTGGGGCTGGGGGGAGCTGTTTTTT.

The chain combines TRBV12-3 or TRBV12-4 with TRBJ1-2; D is unresolved. V was cut by 2 bases and J by 2 bases, with 21 bases left in between. This CDR3 has 18 residues. The CDR3 nucleotides are TGTGCCAGCAGTTTATTTTTCGCGGCCACCGCGGGAAACTATGGCTACACCTTC. This encodes CASSLFFAATAGNYGYTF.

This clonotype was counted a single time. The rearrangement joins TRBV7-3 to TRBJ2-7; no clear D. Germline CDR1 is SGHTA and CDR2 is FQGTGA. Trimming shortened V by 4 bases and J by 2 bases, and 12 bases separated the two germline ends. The CDR3 covers 14 residues. Written as DNA, the CDR3 is TGTGCCAGCAGCTCGGGCGACCCTCCCTACGAGCAGTACTTC. This translates into CASSSGDPPYEQYF.

In its sample, this clonotype was seen once. The V gene is TRBV20-1, the J gene TRBJ2-3, with 8 positions matching TRBD2. This CDR3 contains 14 residues. The trim removed 6 bases at V and 5 bases at J, leaving 10 bases unmatched. CDR1 DFQATT and CDR2 SNEGSKA come from the germline V gene (reference sequence). CDR3 sequence: CSAMGLDARDTQYF. The CDR3 DNA is TGCAGTGCCATGGGACTAGACGCACGAGATACGCAGTATTTT.

A word on this clonotype: A read error may account for a junction end that differs from germline. CDR3 sequence (DNA): TGCGCCAGCAGACTAGCGGGAGGTTCCTATGAGCAGCACTTC. It yields the protein CASRLAGGSYEQHF. V is TRBV10-2 and J is TRBJ2-7; 12 bases fit TRBD2. CDR3 length: 14 amino acids. Germline V gene data show CDR1 as WSHSY and CDR2 as SAAADI.

The chain recombines TRBV10-3 with TRBJ1-1; 7 nucleotides match TRBD1. The CDR3 runs 16 residues. V dropped 5 bases and J dropped 1; count of bases not matched to a gene: 10. CDR1 is ENHRY, CDR2 SYGVKD, per germline. The CDR3 coding sequence is TGTGCCATCAGTAGCCGGGACAGCGGGGGGAACACTGAAGCTTTCTTT. This gives the protein CAISSRDSGGNTEAFF.

This clonotype was recorded once. The V and J genes are TRBV25-1 and TRBJ2-7, with 10 positions matching TRBD1. With V trimmed by 6 bases and J by 3 bases, 5 bases remained unmatched. Germline lookup yields CDR1 MGHDK and CDR2 SYGVNS. The CDR3 has 14 residues. The DNA for the CDR3 is TGTGCCAGCAGCACCGGGACAGGGGTCTACGAGCAGTACTTC. Its translation is CASSTGTGVYEQYF.

By share, this clonotype counts as medium-sized. The V gene is TRBV20-1, the J gene TRBJ1-6; D remains ambiguous. The CDR3 consists of 14 residues. Germline CDR1 reads DFQATT; CDR2 reads SNEGSKA (reference sequence). With 0 bases removed from V and 10 bases from J, the gap between germline ends came to 13 bases. CDR3 nucleotides: TGCAGTGCTAGAGATTCGCTGTCTGGATCACCCCTCCACTTT. Its translation is CSARDSLSGSPLHF.

The V call is TRBV10-3, the J call TRBJ2-3; D gene ambiguous. CDR1 and CDR2 from the germline V gene are ENHRY and SYGVKD. The CDR3 runs 13 residues. V was clipped by 4 bases and J by 3 bases, with 8 bases between them. CDR3 protein: CAISAGGTDTQYF. CDR3 in DNA: TGTGCCATCAGTGCCGGCGGTACAGATACGCAGTATTTT.

There are a few counts of this clonotype. The chain links TRBV11-2 to TRBJ2-1, with 12 bases lining up with TRBD2. Losses at the gene ends were 1 base for V and 4 bases for J; bases not matched to a gene: 5. Germline CDR1 SGHAT, CDR2 FQNNGV. The length of the CDR3 is 17 residues. The CDR3 loop reads CASSLGLAGGFYNEQFF. The CDR3, as DNA: TGTGCCAGCAGCTTAGGTCTAGCGGGGGGGTTTTACAATGAGCAGTTCTTC. Full variable domain (remainder filled in from reference TRBV11-2 and TRBJ2-1): EAGVAQSPRYKIIEKRQSVAFWCNPISGHATLYWYQQILGQGPKLLIQFQNNGVVDDSQLPKDRFSAERLKGVDSTLKIQPAKLEDSAVYLCASSLGLAGGFYNEQFFGPGTRLTVL.

V usage is TRBV2 and J usage is TRBJ2-1; weak D call: TRBD1 (5 bases). Trimming shortened V by 6 bases and J by 7 bases, and 16 bases separated the two germline ends. Per germline, CDR1 SNHLY and CDR2 FYNNEI. CDR3 length equals 14 residues. This CDR3 reads CASRLPGIDNEQFF. For the CDR3, the DNA is TGTGCCAGCAGGTTGCCAGGGATCGATAATGAGCAGTTCTTC.

The CDR3 loop is CASSSPGTGPTYEQYF. In DNA form, the CDR3 reads TGTGCCAGCAGCTCCCCCGGGACAGGACCTACCTACGAGCAGTACTTC. The gene calls are TRBV11-1 and TRBJ2-7, with TRBD1 matching over 8 bases. V gave up 4 bases and J gave up 2 bases; unmatched junction bases: 10. The CDR3 has 16 amino acids. Germline CDR1 reads SGHAT; CDR2 reads FQDESV (reference sequence).

The V and J genes are TRBV7-9 and TRBJ1-2, with D unresolved. The CDR3 is 15 residues long. Looked up from germline, CDR1 is SEHNR and CDR2 is FQNEAQ (reference sequence). V lost 8 bases to trimming and J lost 4 bases, with 20 bases between them. CDR3 in amino acids: CASGVRASSFYGYTF. The CDR3 DNA is TGTGCCAGCGGCGTAAGGGCAAGTTCTTTCTATGGCTACACCTTC.

As regards this clonotype: One end of the junction does not line up with germline, which may come from a read error. This chain links TRBV19 with TRBJ1-1; D gene ambiguous. The CDR3 is made up of 14 amino acids. Germline loops: CDR1 LNHDA, CDR2 SQIVND (reference sequence). The DNA of the CDR3 is TGTGCCAGTAGTATAGGTTGCGGGAACACTGGAGCTTTCTTT. Its protein product is CASSIGCGNTGAFF.

This clonotype was observed at least ten times. The chain combines TRBV20-1 with TRBJ1-3; tentative D call: TRBD1 (5 bases). In germline, CDR1 is DFQATT, CDR2 SNEGSKA (reference sequence). This CDR3 has 17 residues. Trimming stripped 3 bases from V and 0 bases from J, with 18 bases between. The CDR3 coding sequence is TGCAGTGCTAGGGGGGACGGAAATCCTTACTCTGGAAACACCATATATTTT. Translating it yields CSARGDGNPYSGNTIYF.

This clonotype came up many times. CDR3: CASGLVPSRNNEQFF. CDR3 DNA: TGTGCTAGTGGTTTGGTACCTTCTAGGAACAATGAGCAGTTCTTC. J is TRBJ2-1 and V is TRBV12-5; D is unclear. CDR3 length: 15 residues. The V end lost 0 bases, the J end lost 5 bases, and 11 bases lay between the germline ends. Germline CDR1 is LGHNT and CDR2 is FRNRAP.

CDR3: CSVVGQGAKGYTF. The CDR3 DNA reads TGCAGCGTTGTGGGACAGGGGGCGAAGGGCTACACCTTC. The chain links TRBV29-1 to TRBJ1-2; TRBD1 matches at 12 bases. The CDR3 sequence is 13 residues long. The germline V gene has CDR1 SQVTM and CDR2 ANQGSEA. Trimming took 4 bases from V and 8 from J; bases not matched to a gene: 5.

This clonotype has just one count. With a much larger clone just one base away, this may be a read error. The CDR3 sequence is CASLVIQGSGAYNEQFF. The DNA of the CDR3 is TGTGCCAGCCTCGTCATTCAGGGTAGCGGGGCCTACAATGAGCAGTTCTTC. The chain uses TRBV6-1 and TRBJ2-1, with 8 positions matching TRBD2. J gave up 2 bases and V 8 bases, and 14 bases lay outside the gene matches. Germline CDR1 is MNHNS and CDR2 is SASEGT. CDR3 length equals 17 residues.

This clonotype came up many times. J is TRBJ2-2 and V is TRBV9, with D perhaps matching TRBD2 (6 bases). CDR1 and CDR2 from the germline V gene are SGDLS and YYNGEE. The V gene lost 2 bases and the J gene lost 3 bases, with 11 bases spanning the gap. This CDR3 is 15 amino acids long. The CDR3 sequence is CASSVYRDYTGELFF. DNA of the CDR3: TGTGCCAGCAGCGTCTACCGGGACTACACCGGGGAGCTGTTTTTT.

The chain joins TRBV6-1 to TRBJ2-3; 9 bases line up with TRBD1. V lost 4 bases, J lost 3 bases, and 5 bases stayed unmatched. Germline V lookup: CDR1 MNHNS, CDR2 SASEGT. CDR3 size: 15 residues. CDR3 protein: CASSVGGQGTDTQYF. CDR3 sequence (DNA): TGTGCCAGCAGTGTAGGGGGACAGGGTACAGATACGCAGTATTTT.

On this clonotype: The junction differs from germline at one of its ends, possibly a read error. The V gene is TRBV19, the J gene TRBJ1-1; D remains unclear. The V gene's germline CDR1 is LNHDA and CDR2 SQIVND (reference sequence). The CDR3 covers 13 residues. The DNA of the CDR3 is TGTGCCGGTAGGGCTGGAGGCTCACTGCGAGCTTTCTTT. Translation: CAGRAGGSLRAFF.